This entry lists 8 T cell receptor beta chains sequenced from one sample in a study of patients and donors after allogeneic stem cell transplantation. MiXCR, run by TCRdb on the RT-PCR reads, gives a single entry per CDR3 protein. This sample yields over 150,000 distinct CDR3 sequences, of which 25% to 35% are seen a single time; approximately 3% belongs to the top ten. Sequenced material: blood, either unsorted or a sorted T cell fraction (not recorded which). These receptors all come from a human donor who was either an allogeneic HSCT recipient or a stem cell or donor lymphocyte infusion donor (not recorded which). It is not recorded whose cells these are; they may come from a transplant donor.

The V and J genes are TRBV5-1 and TRBJ2-4, with 9 positions matching TRBD2. The CDR3 consists of 18 residues. In germline, CDR1 is SGHRS, CDR2 YFSETQ. V was pared by 2 bases and J by 0 bases, with 9 bases of the junction left unmatched. Written as DNA, the CDR3 is TGCGCCAGCAGCTTACCAGATAGCGGGAGTTTAGCCAAAAACATTCAGTACTTC. Protein: CASSLPDSGSLAKNIQYF. Variable domain in full (rest from reference TRBV5-1 and TRBJ2-4): KAGVTQTPRYLIKTRGQQVTLSCSPISGHRSVSWYQQTPGQGLQFLFEYFSETQRNKGNFPGRFSGRQFSNSRSEMNVSTLELGDSALYLCASSLPDSGSLAKNIQYFGAGTRLSVL.

The rearrangement joins TRBV7-2 to TRBJ1-2; D perhaps matches TRBD1 (5 bases). The CDR3 runs 13 residues. The V end was cut by 4 bases, the J end by 3 bases, with 9 bases between. Germline loops: CDR1 SGHTA, CDR2 FQGNSA. CDR3: CASSSREHYGYTF. The CDR3 region has the DNA TGTGCCAGCAGCTCCAGGGAGCACTATGGCTACACCTTC.

V is TRBV5-1 and J is TRBJ1-2, with 7 positions matching TRBD1. The germline V gene has CDR1 SGHRS and CDR2 YFSETQ. The V and J ends lost 0 bases and 6 bases, in that order; junction bases with no gene match: 8. CDR3 length equals 15 residues. The CDR3 loop reads CASSLEPPTGDGYTF. The CDR3, as DNA: TGCGCCAGCAGCTTGGAACCCCCCACAGGGGATGGCTACACCTTC.

The chain carries TRBV20-1 and TRBJ2-7; TRBD2 aligns across 8 bases. J gave up 2 bases and V 6 bases, and 6 bases lay outside the gene matches. This CDR3 spans 13 amino acids. The germline CDR1 and CDR2 sequences are DFQATT and SNEGSKA (reference sequence). CDR3 amino acids: CSAGRTSPYEQYF. CDR3 DNA: TGCAGTGCAGGGCGGACTAGCCCCTACGAGCAGTACTTC.

This sequence joins TRBV4-2 and TRBJ1-5; tentative D call: TRBD1 (6 bases). The CDR3 extends over 15 amino acids. V lost 1 base to trimming and J lost 2 bases, with 9 bases between them. From germline, CDR1 is LGHNA and CDR2 YNFKEQ. The CDR3 is CASSQAEGGNQPQHF. The CDR3 DNA sequence: TGTGCCAGCAGCCAAGCCGAGGGGGGCAATCAGCCCCAGCATTTT.

CDR3 loop: CASSEQPAEYNEQFF. The CDR3 nucleotides read TGTGCCAGCAGTGAACAGCCGGCCGAGTACAATGAGCAGTTCTTC. V is TRBV2 and J is TRBJ2-1; D call uncertain. V lost 2 bases, J lost 4 bases, and 12 bases lay in between. The CDR3 is 15 amino acids. The germline V gene has CDR1 SNHLY and CDR2 FYNNEI.

This clonotype was seen a few times. The chain is built from TRBV6-5 and TRBJ1-2; 7 bases fit TRBD1. The CDR3 runs to 15 residues. The junction had 15 bases not matched to a gene; V was cut back by 6 bases and J by 8 bases. Germline V gives CDR1 MNHEY, CDR2 SVGAGI. The DNA for the CDR3 is TGTGCCAGCAGAAGGGACAGCCTCTCCCGAGAGGGCTACACCTTC. This sequence encodes CASRRDSLSREGYTF.

The chain uses TRBV7-9 and TRBJ1-5; D unresolved. Looked up from germline, CDR1 is SEHNR and CDR2 is FQNEAQ (reference sequence). This CDR3 region has 14 residues. Trimming took 3 bases from V and 0 from J, leaving 6 bases between them. The CDR3 region has the DNA TGTGCCAGCAGCTTTTCATATAGCAATCAGCCCCAGCATTTT. Its translation: CASSFSYSNQPQHF. Supplemented by reference TRBV7-9 and TRBJ1-5, the full variable domain reads DTGVSQNPRHKITKRGQNVTFRCDPISEHNRLYWYRQTLGQGPEFLTYFQNEAQLEKSRLLSDRFSAERPKGSFSTLEIQRTEQGDSAMYLCASSFSYSNQPQHFGDGTRLSIL.